One sample yielded the 14 T cell receptor beta chains listed below, sequenced in a study of blood T cell repertoires in COVID-19 (dated by TCRdb to about 2020). The receptor library was made with the immunoSEQ multiplex PCR assay. TCRdb re-hosts the immuneACCESS table, in-frame sequences only. Its copies lack some clones; in the studies checked, an unresolved V gene accounts for under half of them, and the cause for the rest is not known. In this sample the table shows roughly 45,000 clones, over 80% of which occur a single time. Clones ranked in the top ten supply 5.4% of the sample. The specimen was peripheral blood. These receptors were collected from a man between 45 and 60 years old with active COVID-19.

CDR3 nucleotide sequence: TGTGCCAGTAGTATTCAGGACTACGGTCCCTATGGCTACACCTTC. Protein sequence: CASSIQDYGPYGYTF. The rearrangement joins TRBV19 to TRBJ1-2; D uncertain. CDR3 length equals 15 residues. Germline values: CDR1 LNHDA, CDR2 SQIVND (reference sequence). Trimming stripped 3 bases from V and 4 bases from J, with 15 bases between.

The gene calls are TRBV6-2 or TRBV6-3 and TRBJ2-2; maybe TRBD1 (5 bases). Germline values: CDR1 MNHEY, CDR2 SVGEGT. The CDR3 spans 19 residues. The germline V and J ends were trimmed by 3 bases and 3 bases, with 23 bases remaining between them. CDR3 in amino acids: CASSYQGHDPPTYTGELFF. DNA for the CDR3: TGTGCCAGCAGTTATCAGGGCCACGACCCCCCTACTTACACCGGGGAGCTGTTTTTT.

Only a few counts were recorded for this clone. The chain combines TRBV2 with TRBJ2-3; no definite D call. Germline V CDR1 and CDR2: SNHLY, FYNNEI. The length of the CDR3 is 14 residues. V was pared by 6 bases and J by 2 bases, with 12 bases between. The CDR3: CASRPDIVTDTQYF. In nucleotides, the CDR3 is TGTGCCAGCAGACCCGACATCGTCACAGATACGCAGTATTTT.

The chain joins TRBV6-2 or TRBV6-3 to TRBJ2-7; 9 nucleotides agree with TRBD2. J gave up 0 bases and V 5 bases, and 11 bases lay outside the gene matches. Germline loops: CDR1 MNHEY, CDR2 SVGEGT. The CDR3 runs to 17 residues. The CDR3 loop is CASSGFPGSGSSYEQYF. The DNA of the CDR3 is TGTGCCAGCAGTGGATTTCCCGGTAGCGGGAGCTCCTACGAGCAGTACTTC.

This chain joins TRBV18 and TRBJ1-2; TRBD1 agrees at 8 bases. Trimming removed 5 bases from V and 4 bases from J; junction bases left unmatched: 3. The V gene's germline CDR1 is KGHSH and CDR2 LQKENI. The CDR3 runs 13 residues. DNA for the CDR3: TGTGCCAGCTCATCAGGGGGCGGCTATGGCTACACCTTC. Translation: CASSSGGGYGYTF.

The chain uses TRBV14 and TRBJ2-7; 11 nucleotides match TRBD2. This CDR3 region has 19 residues. After removal of 1 base from V and 3 bases from J, the junction contained 14 bases not matched to a gene. Germline V gene data show CDR1 as SGHDN and CDR2 as FVKESK. The CDR3 DNA reads TGTGCCAGCAGCCAAGTTTCGGGACTAGCGGTTAAAGGTAACTACGAGCAGTACTTC. Protein sequence: CASSQVSGLAVKGNYEQYF.

The chain carries TRBV11-3 and TRBJ1-2; D remains unclear. This CDR3 comprises 13 residues. The germline V and J ends were trimmed by 4 bases and 3 bases, with 9 bases remaining between them. Germline V lookup: CDR1 SGHNT, CDR2 YENEEA. CDR3 DNA: TGTGCCAGCAGCTCCCCGAGGTACTATGGCTACACCTTC. Amino acids: CASSSPRYYGYTF.

This sequence joins TRBV2 and TRBJ1-3; D unclear. The ends were cut back, 8 bases at V and 7 bases at J, with 18 bases in the middle. This CDR3 is 14 amino acids long. Per the germline V gene, CDR1 is SNHLY and CDR2 is FYNNEI. CDR3 region: CASHRGVRPNTIYF. The CDR3 DNA reads as TGTGCCAGCCACCGGGGTGTTAGACCCAACACCATATATTTT. The full variable domain, rest sourced from reference TRBV2 and TRBJ1-3, is EPEVTQTPSHQVTQMGQEVILRCVPISNHLYFYWYRQILGQKVEFLVSFYNNEISEKSEIFDDQFSVERPDGSNFTLKIRSTKLEDSAMYFCASHRGVRPNTIYFGEGSWLTVV.

The rearrangement links TRBV2 to TRBJ2-7; 8 nucleotides agree with TRBD2. This CDR3 contains 14 residues. Germline CDR1 reads SNHLY; CDR2 reads FYNNEI. V lost 3 bases and J lost 0; bases outside the gene matches: 1. CDR3 in amino acids: CASSETSASYEQYF. The CDR3 DNA sequence: TGTGCCAGCAGTGAGACTAGCGCCTCCTACGAGCAGTACTTC.

The chain is built from TRBV5-1 and TRBJ2-6; D is ambiguous. The CDR3 is made up of 15 amino acids. The germline CDR1 and CDR2 sequences are SGHRS and YFSETQ. V dropped 2 bases and J dropped 0 bases, with 6 bases sitting between them. CDR3 in DNA: TGCGCCAGCAGCTTCACAGCCTCTGGGGCCAACGTCCTGACTTTC. Translation gives CASSFTASGANVLTF.

The chain uses TRBV7-6 and TRBJ2-1; 7 bases match TRBD1. Per germline, CDR1 SGHVS and CDR2 FNYEAQ. The CDR3 contains 16 residues. V was pared by 1 base and J by 7 bases, with 10 bases of the junction left unmatched. The CDR3 protein is CASSLGGQGVGNEQFF. CDR3 in DNA: TGTGCCAGCAGCTTAGGAGGGCAGGGGGTTGGGAATGAGCAGTTCTTC.

The genes are TRBV6-5 and TRBJ2-2; a weak D match, TRBD2 (5 bases). Germline V lookup: CDR1 MNHEY, CDR2 SVGAGI. Trimming pared 7 bases from V and 7 bases from J, leaving 10 bases between. The CDR3 loop spans 12 amino acids. The CDR3 nucleotides read TGTGCCAGCACCTGGGCGGGCGGGGAGCTGTTTTTT. It specifies CASTWAGGELFF.

The chain employs TRBV12-3 or TRBV12-4 and TRBJ2-1; possibly TRBD1 for D (6 bases). V was shortened by 6 bases and J by 8 bases, with 11 bases between the two germline ends. The CDR3 totals 12 residues. Written as DNA, the CDR3 is TGTGCCAGCAGAGCCGAGGGGGATGAGCAGTTCTTC. It yields the protein CASRAEGDEQFF.

Notes on this clone: Its ends do not fully match the called genes, so a read error is possible. The chain carries TRBV7-7 and TRBJ2-1; the D gene is possibly TRBD1 (8 bases). CDR1 is SSHAT, CDR2 FNYEAQ, per germline (reference sequence). CDR3 size: 15 residues. The CDR3 here is CASSPTGGGYNEQFF. For the CDR3, the DNA is TGTGCTAGCAGCCCCACAGGGGGGGGCTACAATGAGCAGTTCTTC.